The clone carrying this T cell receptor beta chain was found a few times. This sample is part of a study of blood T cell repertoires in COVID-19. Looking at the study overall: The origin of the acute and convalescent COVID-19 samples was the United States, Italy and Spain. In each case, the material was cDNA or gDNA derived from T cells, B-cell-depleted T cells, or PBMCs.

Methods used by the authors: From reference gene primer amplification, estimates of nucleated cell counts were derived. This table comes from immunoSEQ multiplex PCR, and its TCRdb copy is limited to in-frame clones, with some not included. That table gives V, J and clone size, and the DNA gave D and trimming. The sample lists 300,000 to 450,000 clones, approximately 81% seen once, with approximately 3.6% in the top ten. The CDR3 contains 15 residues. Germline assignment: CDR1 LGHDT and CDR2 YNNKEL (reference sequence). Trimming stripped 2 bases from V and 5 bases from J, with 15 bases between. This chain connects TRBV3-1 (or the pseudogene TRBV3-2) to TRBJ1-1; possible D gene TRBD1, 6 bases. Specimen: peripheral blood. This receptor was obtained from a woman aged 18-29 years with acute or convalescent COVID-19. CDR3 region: CASSQPERGWTEAFF. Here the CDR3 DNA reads TGTGCCAGCAGCCAACCTGAGAGGGGGTGGACTGAAGCTTTCTTT.